This TCR beta chain comes out of a study of cytomegalovirus exposure and HLA in healthy donors. The primer mix had 60 Vbeta and 13 Jbeta primers. Source study methods: Later work found 65 million to 90 million unique TCR beta chains, with 9 million to 13 million shared. Assay: immunoSEQ multiplex PCR; the TCRdb copy retains only in-frame clones and omits some. V, J and clone size are taken as reported in that table, and D and trimming were inferred from the DNA itself. This sample carries around 300,000 clones, about 75% of them seen once, and the ten largest clones take approximately 2.1%. As regards this clone: The antigen is unknown.

Study-wide findings and caveats: Previous analysis showed most TCR beta V segments were productive about 87% or about 30% of the time.

J was trimmed by 0 bases and V by 4 bases; bases with no gene match: 6. Germline V gene lookup returns CDR1 SGHDT and CDR2 YYEEEE. This CDR3 is built from 16 residues. The genes are TRBV5-6 and TRBJ2-1; 8 bases fit TRBD2. Sequenced: PBMCs. The receptor was isolated from a female donor in good health and CMV-seronegative. The CDR3 nucleotides are TGTGCCAGCAGCGCGCCGCTAGCGGGCTCCTACAATGAGCAGTTCTTC. This gives the protein CASSAPLAGSYNEQFF. The whole variable domain, remainder taken from reference TRBV5-6 and TRBJ2-1, is DAGVTQSPTHLIKTRGQQVTLRCSPKSGHDTVSWYQQALGQGPQFIFQYYEEEERQRGNFPDRFSGHQFPNYSSELNVNALLLGDSALYLCASSAPLAGSYNEQFFGPGTRLTVL.